Listed below are T cell receptor beta chains from one sample, sequenced in a study of blood T cell repertoires in COVID-19. The data were produced by immunoSEQ multiplex PCR, yet TCRdb's version contains in-frame clones alone and is incomplete. The sample has approximately 200,000 clones, around 85% seen once. The sequencing input was peripheral blood. These receptor sequences come from a man in his 70s with active or convalescent COVID-19. CDR3s include the opening cysteine and the closing phenylalanine or tryptophan. Each record gives: D gene, clone size, J gene, V gene, CDR3 protein, CDR3 DNA. A D gene is named only where the DNA matches it firmly. Expanded clones are given a class, and other clones once, few, many or no size at all.

>-|-|TRBJ2-7|TRBV6-2/TRBV6-3
CASSYGSTGYEQYF
TGTGCCAGCAGTTACGGGTCCACAGGCTACGAGCAGTACTTC
>TRBD2|once|TRBJ2-1|TRBV28
CASSLTGTSVYNEQFF
TGTGCCAGCAGTTTAACCGGGACTAGCGTCTACAATGAGCAGTTCTTC
>-|-|TRBJ2-2|TRBV6-5
CASNGAFSTGELFF
TGTGCCAGCAATGGGGCTTTTTCCACCGGGGAGCTGTTTTTT
>-|once|TRBJ2-2|TRBV7-2
CASSRQRANTGELFF
TGTGCCAGCAGCCGCCAGCGCGCGAACACCGGGGAGCTGTTTTTT
>-|-|TRBJ1-5|TRBV11-2
CASSLAVGVNQPQHF
TGTGCCAGCAGCTTAGCGGTGGGAGTAAATCAGCCCCAGCATTTT
>TRBD2|-|TRBJ2-5|TRBV7-2
CASSPGAAGGQETQYF
TGTGCCAGCAGCCCAGGGGCAGCGGGGGGCCAAGAGACCCAGTACTTC
>TRBD2|once|TRBJ2-3|TRBV5-1
CASSSLSRGGTDTQYF
TGCGCCAGCAGCTCCCTAAGTCGGGGGGGAACAGATACGCAGTATTTT
>-|-|TRBJ2-1|TRBV25-1
CASSDPTNRDQQFF
TGTGCCAGCAGTGACCCTACGAACAGGGACCAGCAGTTCTTC
>TRBD1|-|TRBJ1-5|TRBV3-1/TRBV3-2
CASSATGGAGNQPQHF
TGTGCCAGCAGCGCGACAGGGGGCGCGGGCAATCAGCCCCAGCATTTT
>TRBD2|-|TRBJ2-7|TRBV9
CASSATAGVEYEQYF
TGTGCCAGCAGCGCCACAGCGGGGGTCGAGTACGAGCAGTACTTC
>TRBD1|-|TRBJ2-2|TRBV5-1
CASNSGTVNTGELFF
TGCGCCAGCAACTCCGGGACAGTTAACACCGGGGAGCTGTTTTTT
>TRBD1|-|TRBJ2-1|TRBV10-2
CASGTGGTSEQFF
TGCGCCAGCGGGACAGGGGGTACGAGTGAGCAGTTCTTC
>-|once|TRBJ2-5|TRBV3-1/TRBV3-2
CASSQSGTQYF
TGTGCCAGCAGCCAGAGCGGGACCCAGTACTTC
>-|-|TRBJ1-1|TRBV5-4
CASSLESSSTEAFF
TGTGCCAGCAGCTTAGAGAGCTCTAGCACTGAAGCTTTCTTT
>-|-|TRBJ2-2|TRBV28
CASRLGGGANTGELFF
TGTGCCAGCCGCCTCGGAGGGGGCGCGAACACCGGGGAGCTGTTTTTT
>TRBD1|-|TRBJ1-1|TRBV18
CASSGTGVTEAFF
TGTGCCAGCTCGGGAACAGGGGTCACTGAAGCTTTCTTT
>TRBD1|-|TRBJ1-2|TRBV6-1
CASSEKGAFGYTF
TGTGCCAGCAGTGAAAAGGGGGCTTTTGGCTACACCTTC
>TRBD2|-|TRBJ2-3|TRBV6-2/TRBV6-3
CASSHYGGGTDTQYF
TGTGCCAGCAGTCATTACGGGGGGGGCACAGATACGCAGTATTTT
>-|-|TRBJ1-2|TRBV19
CASSIKGMDGYTF
TGTGCCAGTAGTATAAAGGGGATGGATGGCTACACCTTC
>TRBD1|-|TRBJ2-1|TRBV7-9
CASSFTGGNYNEQFF
TGTGCCAGCAGCTTCACAGGGGGCAACTACAATGAGCAGTTCTTC
>TRBD2|-|TRBJ2-3|TRBV5-4
CASSLALAVGTDTQYF
TGTGCCAGCAGCTTGGCTCTAGCGGTGGGTACAGATACGCAGTATTTT
>-|-|TRBJ2-3|TRBV7-2
CASSLGRGLMDTQYF
TGTGCCAGCAGCCTGGGTAGAGGGCTTATGGATACGCAGTATTTT
>TRBD1|-|TRBJ2-2|TRBV27
CASTTGGTGELFF
TGTGCCAGCACCACAGGGGGTACCGGGGAGCTGTTTTTT